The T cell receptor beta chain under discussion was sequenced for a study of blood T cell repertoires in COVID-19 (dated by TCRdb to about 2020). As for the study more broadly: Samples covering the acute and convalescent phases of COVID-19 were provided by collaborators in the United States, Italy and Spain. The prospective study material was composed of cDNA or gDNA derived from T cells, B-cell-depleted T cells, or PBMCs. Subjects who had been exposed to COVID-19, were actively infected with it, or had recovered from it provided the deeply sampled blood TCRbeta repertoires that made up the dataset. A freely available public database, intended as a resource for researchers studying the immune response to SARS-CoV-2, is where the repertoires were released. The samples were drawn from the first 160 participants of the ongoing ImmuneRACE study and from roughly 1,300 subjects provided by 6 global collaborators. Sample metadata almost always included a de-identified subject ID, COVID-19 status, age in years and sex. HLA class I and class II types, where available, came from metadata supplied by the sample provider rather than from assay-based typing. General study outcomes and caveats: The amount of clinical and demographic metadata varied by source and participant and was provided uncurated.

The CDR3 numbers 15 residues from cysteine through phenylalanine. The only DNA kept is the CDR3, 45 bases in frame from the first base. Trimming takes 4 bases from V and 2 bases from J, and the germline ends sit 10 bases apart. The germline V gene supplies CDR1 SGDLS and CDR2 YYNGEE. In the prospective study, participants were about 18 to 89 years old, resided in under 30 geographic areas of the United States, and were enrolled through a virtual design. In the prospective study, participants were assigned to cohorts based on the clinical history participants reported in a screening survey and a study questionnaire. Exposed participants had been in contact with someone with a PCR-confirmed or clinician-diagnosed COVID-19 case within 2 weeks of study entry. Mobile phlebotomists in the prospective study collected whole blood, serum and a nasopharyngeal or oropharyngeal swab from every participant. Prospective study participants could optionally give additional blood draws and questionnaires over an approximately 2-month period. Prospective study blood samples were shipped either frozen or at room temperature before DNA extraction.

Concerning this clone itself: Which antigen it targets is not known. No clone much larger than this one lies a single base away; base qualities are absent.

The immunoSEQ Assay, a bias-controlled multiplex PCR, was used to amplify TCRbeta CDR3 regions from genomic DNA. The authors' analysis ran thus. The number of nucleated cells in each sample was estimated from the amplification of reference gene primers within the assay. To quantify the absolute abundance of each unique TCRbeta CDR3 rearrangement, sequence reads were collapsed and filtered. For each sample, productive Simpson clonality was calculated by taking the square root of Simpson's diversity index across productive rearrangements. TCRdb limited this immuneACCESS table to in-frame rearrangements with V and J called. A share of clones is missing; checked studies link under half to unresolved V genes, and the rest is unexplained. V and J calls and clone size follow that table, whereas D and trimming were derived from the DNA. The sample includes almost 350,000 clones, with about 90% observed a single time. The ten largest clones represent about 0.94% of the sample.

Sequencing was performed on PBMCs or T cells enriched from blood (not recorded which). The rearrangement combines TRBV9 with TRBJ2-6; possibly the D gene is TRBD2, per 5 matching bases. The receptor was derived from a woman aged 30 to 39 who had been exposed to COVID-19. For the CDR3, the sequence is CASSPAGAGANVLTF. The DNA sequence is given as TGTGCCAGCAGCCCGGCCGGGGCTGGGGCCAACGTCCTGACTTTC. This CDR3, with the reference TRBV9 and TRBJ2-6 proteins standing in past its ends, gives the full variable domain DSGVTQTPKHLITATGQRVTLRCSPRSGDLSVYWYQQSLDQGLQFLIQYYNGEERAKGNILERFSAQQFPDLHSELNLSSLELGDSALYFCASSPAGAGANVLTFGAGSRLTVL.